What follows are 5 T cell receptor beta chains derived from one specimen sequenced in a study of shared clonotypes between healthy human individuals. TCRdb keeps only in-frame clones here, not all; method: immunoSEQ multiplex PCR. In the table there are some 200,000 clones, just over 65% of which are singletons. The sample was memory CD4+ T cells sorted from blood. The subset: CD45RA-negative fraction. Receptors originate from a man in his thirties or forties in good health.

V and J are TRBV18 and TRBJ2-7; 9 bases align to TRBD2. The CDR3 length is 16 residues. The junction had 14 bases not matched to a gene; V was cut back by 6 bases and J by 5 bases. Germline CDR1 KGHSH, CDR2 LQKENI. The CDR3 reads CASSPHPLAGQNEQYF. The CDR3 DNA reads as TGTGCCAGCTCTCCCCACCCACTAGCGGGCCAAAACGAGCAGTACTTC.

The chain recombines TRBV7-9 with TRBJ2-3; no definite D call. CDR1 and CDR2 from the germline V gene are SEHNR and FQNEAQ (reference sequence). This CDR3 contains 12 residues. The ends were cut back, 4 bases at V and 2 bases at J, with 4 bases in the middle. Here the CDR3 reads CASSSSTDTQYF. The CDR3 nucleotides are TGTGCCAGCAGCTCTTCCACAGATACGCAGTATTTT.

In this sample, this clone turned up a few times. V gene TRBV7-2 combines with J gene TRBJ1-1; maybe TRBD1 (6 bases). CDR3 length: 14 residues. V lost 3 bases to trimming and J lost 4 bases, with 12 bases between them. Germline V CDR1 and CDR2: SGHTA, FQGNSA. The CDR3 is CASSFWGPGTEAFF. In DNA form, the CDR3 reads TGTGCCAGCAGCTTTTGGGGGCCGGGCACTGAAGCTTTCTTT.

This chain links TRBV28 with TRBJ1-5; perhaps TRBD1 as D (6 bases). Germline assignment: CDR1 MDHEN and CDR2 SYDVKM. The V end lost 7 bases, the J end lost 7 bases, and 17 bases lay between the germline ends. CDR3 length: 14 residues. CDR3 sequence (DNA): TGTGCCAGCATTAAACAGGGATGGGGCCAGCCCCAGCATTTT. This gives the protein CASIKQGWGQPQHF.

This clone was found a few times. The chain joins TRBV7-2 to TRBJ1-4; unclear D gene. CDR1 and CDR2 (germline): SGHTA, FQGNSA. V lost 1 base and J 14 bases, leaving 14 bases between the germline ends. The CDR3 runs 13 residues. The CDR3 DNA follows: TGTGCCAGCAGCTTAGATCCCCAGACATTGCTGTTTTTT. It is translated as CASSLDPQTLLFF.